The T cell receptor beta chain described here comes from a study of T cell responses to AZD1222 COVID-19 vaccine. Assay: immunoSEQ multiplex PCR; the TCRdb copy retains only in-frame clones and omits some. The sample lists around 58,000 clones, more than 80% seen once, with about 14% in the top ten. In this sample, this clone turned up once. This CDR3 contains 19 residues. Trimming took off 2 bases at V and 2 bases at J, with 24 bases between the two ends. Germline V lookup: CDR1 LNHDA, CDR2 SQIVND (reference sequence). This chain connects TRBV19 to TRBJ1-2; tentative D call: TRBD1 (5 bases). The material was peripheral blood, obtained 28 days after the second AZD1222 dose. This receptor was identified in an adult who received the AZD1222 COVID-19 vaccine. CDR3 region: CASSIRVIAKGDINYGYTF. CDR3 sequence (DNA): TGTGCCAGTAGTATACGGGTGATAGCCAAAGGGGATATCAACTATGGCTACACCTTC.